This T cell receptor beta chain appears in the sequencing data of a study of a mutant IDH1 vaccine in newly diagnosed glioma. Time point denoted: week 35, safety follow-up. It was 300 ug of mutant IDH1 20-mer peptide that made up each vaccine dose, given with topical imiquimod. The sample holds a few counts of this clone. Its antigen is as yet unknown. This CDR3 is built from 13 residues. Trimming at V came to 4 bases and at J to 7 bases, leaving 6 bases not matched to a gene. The germline V gene encodes CDR1 SQVTM and CDR2 ANQGSEA. The data were produced by immunoSEQ multiplex PCR, yet TCRdb's version contains in-frame clones alone and is incomplete. The repertoire holds some 33,000 clones, with 79% as singletons.

The specimen was PBMCs, collected from a glioma patient whose treatment included an IDH1 peptide vaccine. The chain links TRBV29-1 to TRBJ1-5; 8 nucleotides match TRBD1. This receptor was obtained from a woman under 40 with glioma. Some clones in this sample may be carry-over from other donors' samples. DNA for the CDR3: TGCAGCGTTGGATCAGGGGGCGGGCAGCCCCAGCATTTT. Protein sequence: CSVGSGGGQPQHF.